This T cell receptor beta chain is drawn from a study of T cells after yellow fever vaccination. Trimming took off 6 bases at V and 3 bases at J, with 13 bases between the two ends. The CDR3 spans 14 residues. The V gene's germline CDR1 is MNHEY and CDR2 SMNVEV (reference sequence). One entry per CDR3 protein, called by TCRdb with MiXCR from the 5' RACE reads. The sample has around 310,000 distinct CDR3 sequences, 8.7% seen once. The receptor was derived from a young man who received the YFV17D yellow fever vaccine. Material: PBMCs, obtained on the day of the first yellow fever vaccination. The V and J genes are TRBV27 and TRBJ2-3; possible D gene TRBD2, 7 bases. The CDR3 sequence is CASRRGAYTDTQYF. The CDR3 coding sequence is TGTGCCAGCAGACGGGGGGCATATACAGATACGCAGTATTTT.